Listed here are 15 T cell receptor beta chains from one sample, sequenced in a study of radiation and T cells in renal cell carcinoma. The assay was immunoSEQ multiplex PCR, and TCRdb's table has in-frame clones only and misses some. This table holds about 77,000 clones, over 65% found once. The sample's time point: blood 4 weeks post-SBRT, at nephrectomy. Treatment meaning: 15 Gy SBRT to primary tumor, nephrectomy 4 weeks later. Source: blood, taken from a patient whose treatment included radiotherapy and nephrectomy. These receptors all come from a woman between 55 and 75 years old with renal cell carcinoma.

This clone has only one observation. The gene calls are TRBV4-1 and TRBJ1-4; D is ambiguous. This CDR3 region has 13 residues. The V end lost 0 bases, the J end lost 11 bases, and 10 bases lay between the germline ends. Germline-derived CDR1 and CDR2 are MGHRA and YSYEKL. The CDR3 region is CASSQDQSRKLFF. The CDR3 DNA follows: TGCGCCAGCAGCCAAGATCAAAGTCGGAAACTGTTTTTT.

By share, this clone ranks as medium-sized. The chain has TRBV7-9 and TRBJ1-2, with 7 bases identical to TRBD1. J gave up 3 bases and V 5 bases, and 3 bases lay outside the gene matches. The CDR3 is made up of 13 amino acids. The germline V gene encodes CDR1 SEHNR and CDR2 FQNEAQ (reference sequence). CDR3 bases: TGTGCCAGCAGCCCCACAGGGGACTATGGCTACACCTTC. It yields the protein CASSPTGDYGYTF.

The V and J genes are TRBV19 and TRBJ2-3, with D possibly being TRBD1 or TRBD2 (7 bases each). Trimming left V 7 bases short and J 5 bases short, with 16 bases between. The CDR3 spans 14 residues. CDR1 and CDR2 from the germline V gene are LNHDA and SQIVND (reference sequence). In nucleotides, the CDR3 is TGTGCCAGTACTATCAGGGGGGGCAAAGATACGCAGTATTTT. As protein: CASTIRGGKDTQYF.

The chain joins TRBV2 to TRBJ1-1; the match to TRBD1 covers 8 bases. V lost 3 bases and J lost 10; bases outside the gene matches: 7. Germline V gives CDR1 SNHLY, CDR2 FYNNEI. This CDR3 region has 13 residues. The CDR3 DNA reads as TGTGCCAGCAGTGATCAGCAGGGGGCTCGAGCTTTCTTT. It specifies CASSDQQGARAFF.

The chain couples TRBV7-3 to TRBJ2-3; possibly TRBD1 for D (5 bases). V lost 4 bases, J lost 3 bases, and 11 bases lay in between. CDR1 SGHTA and CDR2 FQGTGA come from the germline V gene. The length of the CDR3 is 14 residues. The CDR3 region has the DNA TGTGCCAGCAGCTCCCTAGGGGCGACAGATACGCAGTATTTT. Encoded protein: CASSSLGATDTQYF.

This clone was detected once. The rearrangement joins TRBV27 to TRBJ2-5; perhaps TRBD1 as D (6 bases). The CDR3 contains 15 residues. V was trimmed by 6 bases and J by 5 bases, leaving 19 bases between them. Germline V CDR1 and CDR2: MNHEY, SMNVEV (reference sequence). DNA of the CDR3: TGTGCCAGCAGACCGATACAGGGTTTTGGGGAGACCCAGTACTTC. Translated: CASRPIQGFGETQYF.

V is TRBV28 and J is TRBJ1-6, with no clear D. The ends were cut back, 5 bases at V and 7 bases at J, with 6 bases in the middle. Germline values: CDR1 MDHEN, CDR2 SYDVKM. CDR3 length equals 12 residues. In nucleotides, the CDR3 is TGTGCCAGCAGTAAGGCCAATTCACCCCTCCACTTT. Translation: CASSKANSPLHF.

The V call is TRBV2, the J call TRBJ2-2; 13 bases are shared with TRBD2. CDR1 is SNHLY, CDR2 FYNNEI, per germline. The CDR3 consists of 18 residues. Trimming at V came to 7 bases and at J to 5 bases, leaving 13 bases not matched to a gene. The CDR3 DNA sequence: TGTGCCAGCACGAGTCGACTAGCGGGAGGTGACGGGACCGGGGAGCTGTTTTTT. This translates into CASTSRLAGGDGTGELFF.

V is TRBV9 and J is TRBJ2-3; TRBD2 aligns across 11 bases. Germline loops: CDR1 SGDLS, CDR2 YYNGEE. The CDR3 loop spans 18 amino acids. The J segment lost 3 bases and the V segment lost 4 bases, leaving 13 bases of the junction unmatched. CDR3 protein: CASSPHLPSGGLTDTQYF. The CDR3 DNA sequence: TGTGCCAGCAGCCCCCATTTGCCTAGCGGGGGGTTGACAGATACGCAGTATTTT.

The V and J genes are TRBV15 and TRBJ1-2, with D possibly being TRBD1 (5 bases). CDR1 is LNHNV, CDR2 YYDKDF, per germline (reference sequence). CDR3 length: 16 amino acids. V lost 0 bases to trimming and J lost 4 bases, with 15 bases between them. The chain's CDR3 is CATSRDYPGTVYGYTF. The CDR3 nucleotides are TGTGCCACCAGCAGAGATTACCCCGGGACGGTCTATGGCTACACCTTC.

The chain couples TRBV2 to TRBJ2-3; TRBD2 matches at 12 bases. The length of the CDR3 is 19 residues. Germline trimming cut 2 bases from V and 4 bases from J; bases unmatched to any gene: 13. Germline values: CDR1 SNHLY, CDR2 FYNNEI. The chain's CDR3 is CASSERASGGAFRADTQYF. DNA of the CDR3: TGTGCCAGCAGTGAAAGGGCTAGCGGGGGGGCCTTCCGGGCAGATACGCAGTATTTT.

This clone has a handful of counts. The gene calls are TRBV19 and TRBJ1-3; D is undetermined. The CDR3 consists of 15 residues. Germline V CDR1 and CDR2: LNHDA, SQIVND (reference sequence). V lost 3 bases and J 0 bases, leaving 9 bases between the germline ends. Written as DNA, the CDR3 is TGTGCCAGTAGTATGGGTACAGTCTCTGGAAACACCATATATTTT. Amino acid sequence: CASSMGTVSGNTIYF.

The V call is TRBV27, the J call TRBJ2-4; 13 positions match TRBD2. V shed 6 bases, J shed 3 bases, and the junction held 8 bases outside the gene matches. The CDR3 has 17 amino acids. Germline CDR1 and CDR2: MNHEY and SMNVEV (reference sequence). CDR3 bases: TGTGCCAGCAGCCAACCGGGACTAGCGGGGCACAAAAACATTCAGTACTTC. It encodes CASSQPGLAGHKNIQYF.

The CDR3 DNA follows: TGTGCCAGTAGTATTAATGGCCCAGGGACTGGTAATGAAAAACTGTTTTTT. The encoded protein is CASSINGPGTGNEKLFF. The V and J genes are TRBV19 and TRBJ1-4; D may be TRBD1 (5 bases). Trimming took off 3 bases at V and 4 bases at J, with 18 bases between the two ends. Germline values: CDR1 LNHDA, CDR2 SQIVND (reference sequence). This CDR3 is 17 amino acids long.

This clone occurred a few times. CDR3 DNA sequence: TGTGCCAGCAGCGTAGATAACACCGGGGAGCTGTTTTTT. Protein sequence: CASSVDNTGELFF. The chain joins TRBV9 to TRBJ2-2; D is ambiguous. Trimming removed 0 bases at V and 2 bases at J, with 2 bases between. CDR1 and CDR2 (germline): SGDLS, YYNGEE. The CDR3 totals 13 residues.